The clone carrying this T cell receptor beta chain was counted at least ten times. As yet, its antigen is unknown. The data were obtained in a study of CD8 T cells in ankylosing spondylitis. Libraries of TCR beta came from quantitative 5'-RACE with molecular barcodes. TCRdb re-called the 5' RACE reads with MiXCR, one entry per CDR3 protein. The sample holds about 110,000 distinct CDR3 sequences; around 24% are singletons and the top ten take about 12%. Findings and limits, study-wide: Roughly 8 highly homologous variants made up a TCR beta motif, and this motif appeared characteristic of ankylosing spondylitis blood.

The sequence was collected from a male donor with ankylosing spondylitis. Specimen: synovial fluid, either unsorted or a sorted T cell fraction (not recorded which).

This chain's CDR3 is CASAWSYEQFF. The CDR3 DNA reads as TGTGCCAGCGCTTGGTCCTATGAGCAGTTCTTC. V and J are TRBV7-8 and TRBJ2-1; D is ambiguous. CDR3 length equals 11 residues. The V end was cut by 8 bases, the J end by 8 bases, with 10 bases between. Germline lookup yields CDR1 SGHVS and CDR2 FQNEAQ.